The entry below describes one T cell receptor (beta chain). Its antigen is currently unknown. No conserved phenylalanine or tryptophan ends this CDR3, so it is likely a read error. This record comes from a study of breast tumors, draining lymph nodes, adjacent tissues. V shed 4 bases and J 3 bases; nucleotides not matched to a gene: 4. Germline CDR1 is DFQATT and CDR2 is SNEGSKA (reference sequence). CDR3 size: 14 residues. Broader study findings: The lymph node origin of tumor T cells was framed as consistent with a hypothesis, not demonstrated. Tumors had less TCR diversity than lymph nodes, more than nontumor tissue. Tumor and nontumor repertoires were significantly more similar in luminal-like than in basal-like breast cancer. Data fit most tumor T cells coming from lymph node, expanding in tumor.

Axillary draining lymph nodes of breast cancer patients supplied the node samples. TCRdb used MiXCR to reprocess the multiplex PCR reads, holding one entry per CDR3 protein. The sample carries about 170,000 distinct CDR3 sequences, roughly a third recorded once. The sample was axillary lymph node tissue. This chain connects TRBV20-1 to TRBJ2-7, with 12 bases identical to TRBD2. The TCR was taken from a female donor with breast cancer. Some clones in this sample may be carry-over from other donors' samples. The CDR3 DNA reads as TGCAGTGCTACCGGGACTAGCGGGTACTACGAGCAGTACTCC. Encoded protein: CSATGTSGYYEQYS.